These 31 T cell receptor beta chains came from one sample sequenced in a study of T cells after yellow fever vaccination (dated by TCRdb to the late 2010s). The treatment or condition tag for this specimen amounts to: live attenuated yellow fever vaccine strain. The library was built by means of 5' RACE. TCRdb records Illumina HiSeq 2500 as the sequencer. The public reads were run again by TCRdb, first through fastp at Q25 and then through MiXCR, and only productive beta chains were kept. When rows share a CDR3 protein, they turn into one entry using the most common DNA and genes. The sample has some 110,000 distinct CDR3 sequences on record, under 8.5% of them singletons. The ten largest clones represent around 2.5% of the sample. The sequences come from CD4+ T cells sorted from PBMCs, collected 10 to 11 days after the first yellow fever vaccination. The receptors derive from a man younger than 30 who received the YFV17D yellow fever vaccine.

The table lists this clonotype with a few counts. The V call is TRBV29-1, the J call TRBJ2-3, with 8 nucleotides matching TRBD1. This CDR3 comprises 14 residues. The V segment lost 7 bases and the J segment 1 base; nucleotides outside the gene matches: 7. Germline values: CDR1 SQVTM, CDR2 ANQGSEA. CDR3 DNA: TGCAGCGCCGAGGCGACAGGGGGCACAGATACGCAGTATTTT. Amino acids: CSAEATGGTDTQYF.

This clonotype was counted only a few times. CDR3 amino acids: CASSHLPTTRPYEQYF. The CDR3 region has the DNA TGTGCCAGCAGCCACCTTCCTACCACCCGACCCTACGAGCAGTACTTC. J is TRBJ2-7 and V is TRBV3-1; D is uncertain. Germline V gene data show CDR1 as LGHDT and CDR2 as YNNKEL (reference sequence). There are 16 residues in the CDR3. The germline V and J ends were trimmed by 3 bases and 2 bases, with 17 bases remaining between them.

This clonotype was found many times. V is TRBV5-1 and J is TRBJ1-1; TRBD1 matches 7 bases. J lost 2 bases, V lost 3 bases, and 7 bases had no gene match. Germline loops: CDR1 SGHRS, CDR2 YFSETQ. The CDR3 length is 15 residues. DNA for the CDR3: TGCGCCAGCAGCTCAAACAGGGGCTTCAACACTGAAGCTTTCTTT. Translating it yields CASSSNRGFNTEAFF.

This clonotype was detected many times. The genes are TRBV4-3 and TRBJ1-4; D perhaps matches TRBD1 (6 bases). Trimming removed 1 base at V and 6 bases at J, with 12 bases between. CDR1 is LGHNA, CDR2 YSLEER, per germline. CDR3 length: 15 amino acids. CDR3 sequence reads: CASSQGQAVDEKLFF. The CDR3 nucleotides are TGCGCCAGCAGCCAAGGACAGGCGGTGGATGAAAAACTGTTTTTT.

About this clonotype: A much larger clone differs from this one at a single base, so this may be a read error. The CDR3 sequence: CDSSLFSGETQYF. The CDR3 DNA sequence: TGTGACAGCAGCTTGTTCAGCGGGGAGACCCAGTACTTC. The rearrangement joins TRBV5-4 to TRBJ2-5; a weak D match, TRBD2 (6 bases). This CDR3 contains 13 residues. The germline V gene encodes CDR1 SGHNT and CDR2 YYREEE (reference sequence).

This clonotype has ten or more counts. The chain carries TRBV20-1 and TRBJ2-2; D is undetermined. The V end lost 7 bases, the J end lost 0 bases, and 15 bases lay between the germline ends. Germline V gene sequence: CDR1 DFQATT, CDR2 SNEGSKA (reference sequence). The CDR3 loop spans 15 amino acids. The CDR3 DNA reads TGCAGTGTGCCCCGCCCCCTGGCGAACACCGGGGAGCTGTTTTTT. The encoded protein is CSVPRPLANTGELFF.

The CDR3 nucleotides are TGTGCCAGCAGTGAAGCGCACTACGAGCAGTACTTC. Protein sequence: CASSEAHYEQYF. The gene calls are TRBV6-1 and TRBJ2-7; D not certain. Trimming took 0 bases from V and 3 from J, leaving 3 bases between them. CDR3 size: 12 residues. Looked up from germline, CDR1 is MNHNS and CDR2 is SASEGT.

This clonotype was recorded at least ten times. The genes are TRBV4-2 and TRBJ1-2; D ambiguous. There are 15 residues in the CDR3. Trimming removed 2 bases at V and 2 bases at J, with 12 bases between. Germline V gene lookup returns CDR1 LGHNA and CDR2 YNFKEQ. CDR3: CASSQTRAENYGYTF. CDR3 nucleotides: TGTGCCAGCAGCCAAACTCGGGCAGAGAACTATGGCTACACCTTC.

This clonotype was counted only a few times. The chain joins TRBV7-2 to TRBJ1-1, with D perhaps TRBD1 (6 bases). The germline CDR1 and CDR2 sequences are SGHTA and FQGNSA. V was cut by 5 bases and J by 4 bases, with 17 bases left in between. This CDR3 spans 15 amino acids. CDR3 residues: CASSPGARIVTEAFF. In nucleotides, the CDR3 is TGTGCCAGCAGCCCAGGGGCCAGGATCGTCACTGAAGCTTTCTTT.

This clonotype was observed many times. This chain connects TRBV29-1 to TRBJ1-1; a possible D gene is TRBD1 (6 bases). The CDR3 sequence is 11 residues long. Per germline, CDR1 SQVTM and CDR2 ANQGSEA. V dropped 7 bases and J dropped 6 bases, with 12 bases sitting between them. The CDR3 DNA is TGCAGCGCGAGGGGGGACGCTGAAGCTTTCTTT. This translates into CSARGDAEAFF.

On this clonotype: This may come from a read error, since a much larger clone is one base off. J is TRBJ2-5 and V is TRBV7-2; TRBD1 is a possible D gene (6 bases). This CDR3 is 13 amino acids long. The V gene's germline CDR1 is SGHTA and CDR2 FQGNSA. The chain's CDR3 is CASSPGQGRTQCF. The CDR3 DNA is TGTGCCAGCAGCCCCGGGCAGGGGCGAACCCAGTGCTTC.

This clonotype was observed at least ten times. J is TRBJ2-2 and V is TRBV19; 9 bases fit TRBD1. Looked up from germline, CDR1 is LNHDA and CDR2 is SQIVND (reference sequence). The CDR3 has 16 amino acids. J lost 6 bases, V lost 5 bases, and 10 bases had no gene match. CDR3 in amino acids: CASSSRGQGGAGELFF. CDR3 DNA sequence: TGTGCCAGTAGTTCGCGGGGACAGGGAGGCGCCGGGGAGCTGTTTTTT.

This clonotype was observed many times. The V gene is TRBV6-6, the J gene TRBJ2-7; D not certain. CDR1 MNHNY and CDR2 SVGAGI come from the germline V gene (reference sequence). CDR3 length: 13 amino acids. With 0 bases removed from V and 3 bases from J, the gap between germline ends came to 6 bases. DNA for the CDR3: TGTGCCAGCAGTTACTCGAGGAGCTACGAGCAGTACGTC. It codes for CASSYSRSYEQYV.

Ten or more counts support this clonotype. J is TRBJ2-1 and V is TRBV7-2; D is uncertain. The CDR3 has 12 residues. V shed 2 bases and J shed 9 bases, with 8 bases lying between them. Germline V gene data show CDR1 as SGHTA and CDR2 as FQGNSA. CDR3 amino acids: CASSLLGREQFF. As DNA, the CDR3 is TGTGCCAGCAGCTTACTTGGACGTGAGCAGTTCTTC.

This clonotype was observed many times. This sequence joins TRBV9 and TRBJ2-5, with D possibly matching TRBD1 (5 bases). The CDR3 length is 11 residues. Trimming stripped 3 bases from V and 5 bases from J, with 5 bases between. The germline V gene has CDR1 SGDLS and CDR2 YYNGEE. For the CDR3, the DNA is TGTGCCAGCAGCGAGGGGGAGACCCAGTACTTC. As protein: CASSEGETQYF. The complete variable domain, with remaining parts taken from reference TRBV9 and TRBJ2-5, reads DSGVTQTPKHLITATGQRVTLRCSPRSGDLSVYWYQQSLDQGLQFLIQYYNGEERAKGNILERFSAQQFPDLHSELNLSSLELGDSALYFCASSEGETQYFGPGTRLLVL.

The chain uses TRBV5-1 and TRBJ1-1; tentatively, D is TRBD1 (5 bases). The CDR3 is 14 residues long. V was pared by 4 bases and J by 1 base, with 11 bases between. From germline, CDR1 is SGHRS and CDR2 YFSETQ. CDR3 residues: CASSPLGQNTEAFF. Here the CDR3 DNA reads TGCGCCAGCAGCCCCCTTGGACAGAACACTGAAGCTTTCTTT.

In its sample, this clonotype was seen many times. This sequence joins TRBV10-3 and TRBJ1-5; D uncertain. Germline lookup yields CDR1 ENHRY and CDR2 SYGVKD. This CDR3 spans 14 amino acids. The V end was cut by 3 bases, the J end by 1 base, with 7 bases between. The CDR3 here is CAISERESNQPQHF. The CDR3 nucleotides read TGTGCCATCAGTGAAAGGGAAAGCAATCAGCCCCAGCATTTT.

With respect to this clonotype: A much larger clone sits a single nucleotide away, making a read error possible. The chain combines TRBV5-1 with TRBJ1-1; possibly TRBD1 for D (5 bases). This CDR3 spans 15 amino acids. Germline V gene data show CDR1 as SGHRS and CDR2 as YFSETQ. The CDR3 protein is CASSLRGAVNTGAFF. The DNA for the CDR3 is TGCGCCAGCAGCTTGAGGGGCGCGGTGAACACTGGAGCTTTCTTT.

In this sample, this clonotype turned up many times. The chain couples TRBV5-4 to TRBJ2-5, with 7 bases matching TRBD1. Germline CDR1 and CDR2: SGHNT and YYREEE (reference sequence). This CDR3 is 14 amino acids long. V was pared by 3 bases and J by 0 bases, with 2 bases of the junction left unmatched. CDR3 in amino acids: CASSYDRDQETQYF. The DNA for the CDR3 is TGTGCCAGCAGCTACGACAGGGACCAAGAGACCCAGTACTTC.

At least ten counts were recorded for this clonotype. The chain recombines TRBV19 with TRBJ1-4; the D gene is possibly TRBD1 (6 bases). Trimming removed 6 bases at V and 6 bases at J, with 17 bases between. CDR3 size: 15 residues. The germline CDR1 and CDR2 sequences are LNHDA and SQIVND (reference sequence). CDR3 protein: CASRHPGQGDEKLFF. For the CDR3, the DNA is TGTGCCAGTAGACACCCGGGACAAGGCGATGAAAAACTGTTTTTT.

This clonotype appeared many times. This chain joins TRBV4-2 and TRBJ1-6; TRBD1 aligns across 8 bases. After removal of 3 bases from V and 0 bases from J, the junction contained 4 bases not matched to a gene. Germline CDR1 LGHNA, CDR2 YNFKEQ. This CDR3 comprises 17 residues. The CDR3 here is CASSHNTGGSYNSPLHF. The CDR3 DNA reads TGTGCCAGCAGCCATAACACAGGGGGCTCCTATAATTCACCCCTCCACTTT.

CDR3 protein: CSASGPAPGNTGELFF. CDR3 nucleotide sequence: TGCAGTGCTAGCGGCCCGGCACCGGGCAACACCGGGGAGCTGTTTTTT. The rearrangement joins TRBV20-1 to TRBJ2-2, with no clear D. V lost 3 bases to trimming and J lost 2 bases, with 16 bases between them. This CDR3 spans 16 amino acids. CDR1 and CDR2 from the germline V gene are DFQATT and SNEGSKA (reference sequence).

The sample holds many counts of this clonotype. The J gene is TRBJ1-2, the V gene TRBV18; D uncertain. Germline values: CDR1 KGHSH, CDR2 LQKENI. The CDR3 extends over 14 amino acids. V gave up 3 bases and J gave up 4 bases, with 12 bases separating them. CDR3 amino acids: CASSPRRESYGYTF. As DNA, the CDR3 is TGTGCCAGCTCACCCAGGAGGGAGTCCTATGGCTACACCTTC.

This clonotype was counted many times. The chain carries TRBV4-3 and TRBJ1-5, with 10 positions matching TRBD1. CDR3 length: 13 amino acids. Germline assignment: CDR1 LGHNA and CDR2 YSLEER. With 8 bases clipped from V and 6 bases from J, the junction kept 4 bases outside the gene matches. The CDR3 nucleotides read TGCGCCAGCGGACAGGGGGAGAGTCAGCCCCAGCATTTT. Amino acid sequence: CASGQGESQPQHF.

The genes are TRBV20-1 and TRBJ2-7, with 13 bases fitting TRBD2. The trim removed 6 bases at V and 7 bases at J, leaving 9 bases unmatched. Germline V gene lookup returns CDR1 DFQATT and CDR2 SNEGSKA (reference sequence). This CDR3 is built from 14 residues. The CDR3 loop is CSAQGTSGASEQYV. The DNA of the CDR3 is TGCAGTGCCCAAGGGACTAGCGGGGCTTCGGAGCAGTACGTC.

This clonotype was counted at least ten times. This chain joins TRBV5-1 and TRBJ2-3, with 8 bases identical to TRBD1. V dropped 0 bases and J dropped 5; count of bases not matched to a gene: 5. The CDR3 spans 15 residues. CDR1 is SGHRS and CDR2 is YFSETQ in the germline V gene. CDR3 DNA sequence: TGCGCCAGCAGCTTGGACAGGGGGTGGGAAGATACGCAGTATTTT. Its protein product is CASSLDRGWEDTQYF.

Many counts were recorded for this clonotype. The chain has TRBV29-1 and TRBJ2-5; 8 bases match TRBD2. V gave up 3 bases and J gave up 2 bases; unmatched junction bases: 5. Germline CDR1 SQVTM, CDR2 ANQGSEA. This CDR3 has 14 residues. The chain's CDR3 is CSVDGPSGQETQYF. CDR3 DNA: TGCAGCGTTGATGGCCCTAGCGGGCAAGAGACCCAGTACTTC.

CDR3 in amino acids: CASSQQGNEQFF. CDR3 nucleotides: TGTGCCAGCAGCCAACAGGGGAATGAGCAGTTCTTC. The chain recombines TRBV7-3 with TRBJ2-1; 7 bases align to TRBD1. V was pared by 5 bases and J by 7 bases, with 2 bases of the junction left unmatched. Per germline, CDR1 SGHTA and CDR2 FQGTGA. The CDR3 consists of 12 residues.

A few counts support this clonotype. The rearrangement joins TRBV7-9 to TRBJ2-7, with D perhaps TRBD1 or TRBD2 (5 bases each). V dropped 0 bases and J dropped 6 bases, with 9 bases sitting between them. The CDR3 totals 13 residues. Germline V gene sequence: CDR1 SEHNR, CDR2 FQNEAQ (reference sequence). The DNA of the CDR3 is TGTGCCAGCAGCTTAGCGGTCGGGGCCGAGCAGTACGTC. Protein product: CASSLAVGAEQYV.

CDR3 DNA sequence: TGCAGCGTTGAAGTAGTAGCTGGGGCCAACGTCCTGACTTTC. Its protein product is CSVEVVAGANVLTF. The genes are TRBV29-1 and TRBJ2-6; no clear D gene. Trimming removed 1 base at V and 2 bases at J, with 6 bases between. The CDR3 is made up of 14 amino acids. CDR1 and CDR2 (germline): SQVTM, ANQGSEA.

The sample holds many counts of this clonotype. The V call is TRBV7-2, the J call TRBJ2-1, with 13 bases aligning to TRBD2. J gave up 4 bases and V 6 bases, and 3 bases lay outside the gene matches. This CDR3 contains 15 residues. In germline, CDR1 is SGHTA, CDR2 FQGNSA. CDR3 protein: CASRGLAGPYNEQFF. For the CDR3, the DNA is TGTGCCAGCAGGGGACTAGCGGGGCCATACAATGAGCAGTTCTTC.